This T cell receptor (beta chain) was sequenced for a study of CDR3 diversity in severe acne. TCRdb used MiXCR to reprocess the PCR reads, holding one entry per CDR3 protein. The sample holds approximately 90,000 distinct CDR3 sequences, approximately 54% seen once. CDR1 and CDR2 (germline): LNHNV, YYDKDF (reference sequence). Trimming shortened V by 0 bases and J by 3 bases, and 3 bases separated the two germline ends. The CDR3 is 12 residues long. This clonotype occurred many times. The genes are TRBV15 and TRBJ2-7; D remains unclear. The sequence was obtained from a male donor with severe acne vulgaris. Sample: blood. CDR3 in DNA: TGTGCCACCAGCAGAGACGGCTACGAGCAGTACTTC. Encoded protein: CATSRDGYEQYF.